These 6 T cell receptor beta chains were sequenced from one sample in a study of blood T cell repertoires in COVID-19. Data came from immunoSEQ multiplex PCR; TCRdb stores just in-frame clones and leaves some out. Of 80,000 to 95,000 clones listed, roughly 90% are singletons. Sequencing input: peripheral blood. All receptors come from a man aged 45 to 65 with active or convalescent COVID-19.

The V call is TRBV18, the J call TRBJ1-2; 9 bases line up with TRBD1. J gave up 8 bases and V 0 bases, and 10 bases lay outside the gene matches. There are 16 residues in the CDR3. Germline assignment: CDR1 KGHSH and CDR2 LQKENI. In DNA form, the CDR3 reads TGTGCCAGCTCACCACCGGGGACAGGGAGCGGGGTCGGCTACACCTTC. Amino acid sequence: CASSPPGTGSGVGYTF.

The gene calls are TRBV3-1 (or the pseudogene TRBV3-2) and TRBJ2-7; TRBD1 agrees at 7 bases. Looked up from germline, CDR1 is LGHDT and CDR2 is YNNKEL (reference sequence). The CDR3 sequence is 15 residues long. V lost 1 base, J lost 7 bases, and 10 bases stayed unmatched. The CDR3 DNA reads TGTGCCAGCAGCCAAGTTGGCCAGGGGGTCGGGGAGCAGTACTTC. Its protein is CASSQVGQGVGEQYF.

The rearrangement uses TRBV28 and TRBJ1-2, with 8 positions matching TRBD1. The CDR3 has 14 residues. Unmatched junction bases numbered 11, after V lost 5 bases and J lost 9 bases. Germline loops: CDR1 MDHEN, CDR2 SYDVKM. CDR3 in amino acids: CASSKFQGAGRYTF. The CDR3 DNA reads TGTGCCAGCAGTAAATTTCAGGGGGCGGGCCGCTACACCTTC.

The chain is built from TRBV7-2 and TRBJ1-3; 10 bases align to TRBD1. J gave up 4 bases and V 5 bases, and 14 bases lay outside the gene matches. Germline-derived CDR1 and CDR2 are SGHTA and FQGNSA. CDR3 size: 18 residues. The CDR3 protein is CASSRVRGTGVGGNTIYF. The CDR3 DNA reads TGTGCCAGCAGCAGGGTCCGCGGGACAGGGGTAGGAGGAAACACCATATATTTT.

This chain's CDR3 is CASSQRGGYNEKLFF. The CDR3 bases are TGCGCCAGCAGTCAACGGGGGGGCTATAATGAAAAACTGTTTTTT. This sequence joins TRBV5-1 and TRBJ1-4; TRBD1 might be the D (6 bases). The CDR3 spans 15 residues. With 5 bases removed from V and 4 bases from J, the gap between germline ends came to 15 bases. CDR1 and CDR2 (germline): SGHRS, YFSETQ.

The chain combines TRBV6-5 with TRBJ1-1; D ambiguous. This CDR3 is 11 amino acids long. Germline V lookup: CDR1 MNHEY, CDR2 SVGAGI. V was pared by 3 bases and J by 7 bases, with 6 bases between. The CDR3 here is CASSYLDEAFF. The CDR3 coding sequence is TGTGCCAGCAGTTATCTAGATGAAGCTTTCTTT.